The entry below describes one T cell receptor beta chain. This sample was taken from a study of blood T cell repertoires in COVID-19. Study-level background: Specimens from acute and convalescent COVID-19 originated in the United States, Italy and Spain. T cells, B-cell-depleted T cells, or PBMCs provided the cDNA or gDNA that served as material.

Trimming pared 1 base from V and 3 bases from J, leaving 9 bases between. The CDR3 covers 15 residues. CDR1 is LGHDT and CDR2 is YNNKEL in the germline V gene (reference sequence). In Cohort 3, a recovered donor had either two negative PCRs, clearance, or symptom resolution. Original data processing: For nucleated cells, counts were estimated from reference gene primer amplification. Profiling relied on immunoSEQ multiplex PCR, and the TCRdb table lists in-frame clones only, not all of them. Clone size and V and J calls were adopted from that table, with D and trimming inferred from the DNA. This table holds some 340,000 clones, around 83% found once.

The V and J genes are TRBV3-1 (or the pseudogene TRBV3-2) and TRBJ2-2; D not resolved. The sequencing input was PBMCs or T cells enriched from blood (not recorded which). The origin of this receptor is a woman in her forties or fifties who had recovered from COVID-19. The CDR3 sequence: CASSQAQLHTGELFF. In nucleotides, the CDR3 is TGTGCCAGCAGCCAAGCCCAACTACACACCGGGGAGCTGTTTTTT.